The 30 T cell receptor beta chains given below trace back to one sample, sequenced in a study of blood T cell repertoires in COVID-19. The assay was immunoSEQ multiplex PCR, and TCRdb's table has in-frame clones only and misses some. This sample has tens of thousands of clones; around 79% occur once, and the top ten carry just over 6.5%. Sequences were obtained from peripheral blood. These receptors were collected from a man in his fifties with COVID-19, enrolled during active disease.

This clone showed up just a few times. V usage is TRBV5-6 and J usage is TRBJ1-5; D is unresolved. This CDR3 contains 16 residues. V gave up 4 bases and J gave up 1 base, with 15 bases separating them. In germline, CDR1 is SGHDT, CDR2 YYEEEE. The CDR3 DNA sequence: TGTGCCAGCAGCGCGGTTCGGAATCCCAGCAATCAGCCCCAGCATTTT. As protein: CASSAVRNPSNQPQHF.

The V gene is TRBV5-1, the J gene TRBJ2-5; D possibly corresponds to TRBD1 (6 bases). The CDR3 covers 15 residues. V shed 0 bases and J shed 5 bases, with 14 bases lying between them. Germline V gene lookup returns CDR1 SGHRS and CDR2 YFSETQ. CDR3 sequence (DNA): TGCGCCAGCAGCTTGGTGTCAGGGGTTCGCGAGACCCAGTACTTC. Protein product: CASSLVSGVRETQYF. The full variable domain, completed using reference TRBV5-1 and TRBJ2-5, is KAGVTQTPRYLIKTRGQQVTLSCSPISGHRSVSWYQQTPGQGLQFLFEYFSETQRNKGNFPGRFSGRQFSNSRSEMNVSTLELGDSALYLCASSLVSGVRETQYFGPGTRLLVL.

The V gene is TRBV9, the J gene TRBJ1-6, with TRBD1 matching 8 bases. This CDR3 comprises 14 residues. V gave up 3 bases and J gave up 7 bases; unmatched junction bases: 3. Germline V gene data show CDR1 as SGDLS and CDR2 as YYNGEE. This CDR3 is CASSAQGGNSPLHF. CDR3 DNA: TGTGCCAGCAGCGCACAGGGGGGGAATTCACCCCTCCACTTT.

The V gene is TRBV6-5, the J gene TRBJ2-7; TRBD1 matches 10 bases. This CDR3 region has 14 residues. Germline CDR1 reads MNHEY; CDR2 reads SVGAGI. V shed 2 bases and J 7 bases; nucleotides not matched to a gene: 5. In DNA form, the CDR3 reads TGTGCCAGCAGTTACGGACAGGGGGTTGGTGAGCAGTACTTC. It translates to CASSYGQGVGEQYF.

J is TRBJ1-5 and V is TRBV19, with TRBD1 matching 7 bases. The CDR3 contains 15 residues. The ends lost 3 bases at V and 10 bases at J; junction bases unmatched: 12. Per the germline V gene, CDR1 is LNHDA and CDR2 is SQIVND (reference sequence). The CDR3 DNA sequence: TGTGCCAGTAGTATTGGGGTCCGGACAGGCAACCCCCAGCATTTT. Residues: CASSIGVRTGNPQHF. The variable domain in full, completed from reference TRBV19 and TRBJ1-5, reads DGGITQSPKYLFRKEGQNVTLSCEQNLNHDAMYWYRQDPGQGLRLIYYSQIVNDFQKGDIAEGYSVSREKKESFPLTVTSAQKNPTAFYLCASSIGVRTGNPQHFGDGTRLSIL.

This clone showed up just once. The J gene is TRBJ1-4, the V gene TRBV24-1; the match to TRBD1 covers 7 bases. Germline assignment: CDR1 KGHDR and CDR2 SFDVKD. This CDR3 region has 14 residues. Trimming took 6 bases from V and 6 from J; bases not matched to a gene: 6. The CDR3 region has the DNA TGTGCCACCAGTAGGGCAGGGGGAGATGAAAAACTGTTTTTT. It yields the protein CATSRAGGDEKLFF.

J is TRBJ2-3 and V is TRBV15, with TRBD1 matching 10 bases. The junction had 5 bases not matched to a gene; V was cut back by 4 bases and J by 4 bases. Per the germline V gene, CDR1 is LNHNV and CDR2 is YYDKDF (reference sequence). CDR3 length equals 15 residues. The CDR3 region has the DNA TGTGCCACCAGCAAGGGACAGGGGAAAGCAGATACGCAGTATTTT. Its translation is CATSKGQGKADTQYF.

The chain joins TRBV6-1 to TRBJ1-1, with D possibly matching TRBD1 (5 bases). Trimming took 2 bases from V and 1 from J, leaving 11 bases between them. The CDR3 consists of 15 residues. Germline V gene data show CDR1 as MNHNS and CDR2 as SASEGT. The CDR3, as DNA: TGTGCCAGCAGTGAAATGACAGTGAGGAACACTGAAGCTTTCTTT. It translates to CASSEMTVRNTEAFF.

This clone was seen once. The rearrangement uses TRBV15 and TRBJ2-5; a possible D gene is TRBD1 (5 bases). The V and J ends lost 0 bases and 1 base respectively, with 9 bases between them. Germline assignment: CDR1 LNHNV and CDR2 YYDKDF (reference sequence). The CDR3 extends over 15 amino acids. CDR3 sequence: CATSRDLGVQETQYF. The CDR3 DNA follows: TGTGCCACCAGCAGAGATCTAGGGGTCCAAGAGACCCAGTACTTC.

The V gene is TRBV5-6, the J gene TRBJ2-5; TRBD2 agrees at 14 bases. From germline, CDR1 is SGHDT and CDR2 YYEEEE. The CDR3 is 16 residues long. J was trimmed by 2 bases and V by 3 bases; bases with no gene match: 3. The CDR3 DNA reads as TGTGCCAGCAGCTGGGGACTAGCGGGGGAGCAAGAGACCCAGTACTTC. It codes for CASSWGLAGEQETQYF.

V usage is TRBV2 and J usage is TRBJ1-6, with D uncertain. V lost 5 bases and J 10 bases, leaving 9 bases between the germline ends. Germline assignment: CDR1 SNHLY and CDR2 FYNNEI. CDR3 length: 12 amino acids. The CDR3 region has the DNA TGTGCCAGCAGTACACCACAATCACCCCTCCACTTT. This gives the protein CASSTPQSPLHF.

CDR3 nucleotide sequence: TGCGCCAGCAGTGGACGGAAGGGGGACAGCTCTGGAAACACCATATATTTT. It encodes CASSGRKGDSSGNTIYF. V and J are TRBV10-1 and TRBJ1-3; TRBD1 aligns across 7 bases. The junction had 9 bases not matched to a gene; V was cut back by 4 bases and J by 0 bases. Germline lookup yields CDR1 WNHNN and CDR2 SYGVQD (reference sequence). The CDR3 length is 17 residues.

The table lists this clone with a few counts. The V and J genes are TRBV7-9 and TRBJ2-2; D may be TRBD1 (6 bases). CDR3 length: 14 amino acids. V was clipped by 3 bases and J by 4 bases, with 9 bases between them. Germline loops: CDR1 SEHNR, CDR2 FQNEAQ (reference sequence). The CDR3 spells CASSFGDITGELFF. In nucleotides, the CDR3 is TGTGCCAGCAGCTTCGGGGACATCACCGGGGAGCTGTTTTTT.

The chain is built from TRBV7-2 and TRBJ2-5; 9 bases are shared with TRBD1. CDR1 SGHTA and CDR2 FQGNSA come from the germline V gene. The CDR3 sequence is 15 residues long. Trimming removed 7 bases from V and 5 bases from J; junction bases left unmatched: 11. CDR3 residues: CASTPDRGQSETQYF. The DNA for the CDR3 is TGTGCCAGCACCCCGGACAGGGGTCAGAGTGAGACCCAGTACTTC.

This chain joins TRBV5-1 and TRBJ1-2; D gene uncertain. Germline CDR1 and CDR2: SGHRS and YFSETQ. The CDR3 runs 15 residues. V was pared by 5 bases and J by 3 bases, with 17 bases between. The DNA of the CDR3 is TGCGCCAGCAGACCTACAGTCCGCGGGGACTATGGCTACACCTTC. It yields the protein CASRPTVRGDYGYTF.

The V gene is TRBV7-9, the J gene TRBJ1-6, with 7 positions matching TRBD1. V trimming: 2 bases; J trimming: 6 bases; junction bases outside the gene matches: 4. The CDR3 consists of 15 residues. CDR1 is SEHNR, CDR2 FQNEAQ, per germline (reference sequence). CDR3 sequence reads: CASSLRDSLNSPLHF. The CDR3 DNA reads TGTGCCAGCAGCTTACGGGACAGCCTTAATTCACCCCTCCACTTT.

This clone appeared a few times. The chain combines TRBV27 with TRBJ1-2, with a weak D call TRBD1 (6 bases). The V gene's germline CDR1 is MNHEY and CDR2 SMNVEV (reference sequence). Trimming left V 3 bases short and J 7 bases short, with 15 bases between. The CDR3 is 14 amino acids. The CDR3 bases are TGTGCCAGCAGTTTGGCCAGGGGATTAGGTGGCTACACCTTC. Translation gives CASSLARGLGGYTF.

The chain carries TRBV7-6 and TRBJ2-7; TRBD2 agrees at 10 bases. CDR3 length: 15 amino acids. Germline V gene lookup returns CDR1 SGHVS and CDR2 FNYEAQ. The V gene end was trimmed by 5 bases and the J gene end by 4 bases; junction bases not matched to a gene: 8. In DNA, the CDR3 is TGTGCCAGCAGCCCGTCCGAGCGGGAGGGGTACGAGCAGTACTTC. It is translated as CASSPSEREGYEQYF.

This clone was seen a handful of times. The chain couples TRBV30 to TRBJ1-3; no clear D. Deletions cut 2 bases from V and 2 bases from J, with 16 bases between. CDR1 and CDR2 from the germline V gene are GTSNPN and SVGIG (reference sequence). The CDR3 totals 16 residues. This chain's CDR3 is CAWSRYSTRAGNTIYF. The CDR3 DNA follows: TGTGCCTGGAGTCGCTACTCGACTCGGGCTGGAAACACCATATATTTT.

The chain combines TRBV27 with TRBJ2-1; 8 nucleotides agree with TRBD2. The junction had 7 bases not matched to a gene; V was cut back by 2 bases and J by 4 bases. The CDR3 runs 16 residues. Germline CDR1 is MNHEY and CDR2 is SMNVEV (reference sequence). DNA of the CDR3: TGTGCCAGCAGTTTAGGAGGCGGGACTAGATACAATGAGCAGTTCTTC. Its translation is CASSLGGGTRYNEQFF.

The chain couples TRBV5-1 to TRBJ1-2; a weak D match, TRBD1 (6 bases). Trimming pared 4 bases from V and 4 bases from J, leaving 14 bases between. This CDR3 comprises 14 residues. Germline V gives CDR1 SGHRS, CDR2 YFSETQ. CDR3 bases: TGCGCCAGCAGCCCACTCGACAGGATCTATGGCTACACCTTC. As protein: CASSPLDRIYGYTF.

The chain links TRBV19 to TRBJ2-1, with 10 bases fitting TRBD2. The CDR3 loop spans 16 amino acids. Germline assignment: CDR1 LNHDA and CDR2 SQIVND (reference sequence). Trimming at V came to 4 bases and at J to 2 bases, leaving 5 bases not matched to a gene. CDR3 DNA: TGTGCCAGTAGTAACACCGGACTAGCGGCCTACAATGAGCAGTTCTTC. Translated: CASSNTGLAAYNEQFF.

V and J are TRBV2 and TRBJ1-4, with D tentatively TRBD1 (6 bases). This CDR3 contains 14 residues. Germline-derived CDR1 and CDR2 are SNHLY and FYNNEI. Trimming took off 7 bases at V and 0 bases at J, with 9 bases between the two ends. For the CDR3, the DNA is TGTGCCAGCATGGGGGCTGCAACTAATGAAAAACTGTTTTTT. As protein: CASMGAATNEKLFF.

The CDR3 DNA follows: TGTGCCAGCAGTTACGGACAGGGAGGGCAGCCCCAGCATTTT. Protein product: CASSYGQGGQPQHF. This chain joins TRBV27 and TRBJ1-5, with 8 bases lining up with TRBD1. The ends lost 4 bases at V and 7 bases at J; junction bases unmatched: 6. This CDR3 region has 14 residues. Germline values: CDR1 MNHEY, CDR2 SMNVEV (reference sequence).

This clone was counted a few times. V is TRBV9 and J is TRBJ1-2; D remains unclear. Germline lookup yields CDR1 SGDLS and CDR2 YYNGEE. V gave up 3 bases and J gave up 13 bases, with 22 bases separating them. CDR3 length: 14 amino acids. The CDR3, as DNA: TGTGCCAGCAGCGCCGGGTTAGACCGAGGCGCTGTCACCTTC. This gives the protein CASSAGLDRGAVTF.

The chain links TRBV5-1 to TRBJ1-1; 9 bases agree with TRBD1. Germline CDR1 is SGHRS and CDR2 is YFSETQ. V was pared by 0 bases and J by 2 bases, with 2 bases of the junction left unmatched. The CDR3 is 15 amino acids. CDR3 sequence: CASSLATGGNTEAFF. The DNA for the CDR3 is TGCGCCAGCAGCTTGGCTACAGGGGGCAACACTGAAGCTTTCTTT.

This clone was detected only a few times. The chain combines TRBV6-2 or TRBV6-3 with TRBJ2-6, with TRBD2 identical over 8 bases. This CDR3 contains 15 residues. Germline CDR1 and CDR2: MNHEY and SVGEGT. The V segment lost 5 bases and the J segment 0 bases; nucleotides outside the gene matches: 0. CDR3 in DNA: TGTGCCAGCAGTAGCGGGAGCTCTGGGGCCAACGTCCTGACTTTC. This translates into CASSSGSSGANVLTF.

This clone was recorded once. The chain recombines TRBV19 with TRBJ1-5; D possibly corresponds to TRBD1 (6 bases). The germline V and J ends were trimmed by 9 bases and 5 bases, with 11 bases remaining between them. The CDR3 is 12 residues long. Looked up from germline, CDR1 is LNHDA and CDR2 is SQIVND (reference sequence). CDR3 region: CASGQNHQPQHF. The CDR3 DNA follows: TGTGCCAGCGGACAGAACCATCAGCCCCAGCATTTT.

CDR3 nucleotide sequence: TGTGCCTGGAGTGAGGACAGCCAAGTCGGTGGCTACACCTTC. This encodes CAWSEDSQVGGYTF. The chain has TRBV30 and TRBJ1-2, with D tentatively TRBD1 (6 bases). The V gene lost 1 base and the J gene lost 7 bases, with 16 bases spanning the gap. Germline assignment: CDR1 GTSNPN and CDR2 SVGIG (reference sequence). This CDR3 contains 14 residues. The entire variable domain, with the rest obtained from reference TRBV30 and TRBJ1-2, is as follows: SQTIHQWPATLVQPVGSPLSLECTVEGTSNPNLYWYRQAAGRGLQLLFYSVGIGQISSEVPQNLSASRPQDRQFILSSKKLLLSDSGFYLCAWSEDSQVGGYTFGSGTRLTVV.

The CDR3 DNA reads as TGTGCCAGCAGTGACGGACAGGCCTATAATTCACCCCTCCACTTT. It specifies CASSDGQAYNSPLHF. The chain carries TRBV2 and TRBJ1-6, with 7 bases fitting TRBD1. The germline V gene has CDR1 SNHLY and CDR2 FYNNEI. The V segment lost 3 bases and the J segment 2 bases; nucleotides outside the gene matches: 1. This CDR3 spans 15 amino acids.